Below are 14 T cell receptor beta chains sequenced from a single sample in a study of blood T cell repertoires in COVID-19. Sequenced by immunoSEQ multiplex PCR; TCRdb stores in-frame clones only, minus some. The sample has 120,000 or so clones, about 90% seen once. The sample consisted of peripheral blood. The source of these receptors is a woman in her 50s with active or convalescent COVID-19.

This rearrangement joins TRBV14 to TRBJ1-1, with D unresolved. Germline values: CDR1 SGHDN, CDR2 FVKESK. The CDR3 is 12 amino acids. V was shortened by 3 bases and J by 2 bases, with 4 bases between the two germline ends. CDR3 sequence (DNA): TGTGCCAGCAGCCACGTTAACACTGAAGCTTTCTTT. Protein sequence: CASSHVNTEAFF.

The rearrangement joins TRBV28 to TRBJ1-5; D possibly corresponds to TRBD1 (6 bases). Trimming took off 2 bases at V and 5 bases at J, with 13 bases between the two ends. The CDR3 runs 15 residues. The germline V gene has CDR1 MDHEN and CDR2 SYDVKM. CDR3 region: CASSLISGVHQPQHF. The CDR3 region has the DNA TGTGCCAGCAGTTTAATATCAGGGGTCCATCAGCCCCAGCATTTT.

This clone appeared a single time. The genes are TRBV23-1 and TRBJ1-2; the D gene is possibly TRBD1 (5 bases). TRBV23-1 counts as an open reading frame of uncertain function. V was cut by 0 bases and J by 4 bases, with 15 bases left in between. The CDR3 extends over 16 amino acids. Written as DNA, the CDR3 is TGCGCCAGCAGTCAATCGGAGCGGGGACCGGGCTATGGCTACACCTTC. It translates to CASSQSERGPGYGYTF.

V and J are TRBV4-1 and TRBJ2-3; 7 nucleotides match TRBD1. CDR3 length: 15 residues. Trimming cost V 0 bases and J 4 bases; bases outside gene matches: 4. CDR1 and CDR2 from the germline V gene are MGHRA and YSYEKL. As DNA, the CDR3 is TGCGCCAGCAGCCAAGATGGCAGGGGGTCAGATACGCAGTATTTT. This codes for CASSQDGRGSDTQYF.

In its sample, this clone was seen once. CDR3 amino acids: CASSYSRLAGNNEQFF. The CDR3 DNA follows: TGTGCCAGCAGTTACTCCCGACTAGCGGGAAACAATGAGCAGTTCTTC. The gene calls are TRBV6-6 and TRBJ2-1, with TRBD2 matching over 11 bases. Looked up from germline, CDR1 is MNHNY and CDR2 is SVGAGI (reference sequence). This CDR3 spans 16 amino acids. With 0 bases clipped from V and 5 bases from J, the junction kept 3 bases outside the gene matches.

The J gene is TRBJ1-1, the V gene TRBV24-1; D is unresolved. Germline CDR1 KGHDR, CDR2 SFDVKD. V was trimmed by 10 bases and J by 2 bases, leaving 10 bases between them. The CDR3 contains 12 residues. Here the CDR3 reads CATSAGNTEAFF. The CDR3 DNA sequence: TGTGCCACTTCTGCAGGAAACACTGAAGCTTTCTTT.

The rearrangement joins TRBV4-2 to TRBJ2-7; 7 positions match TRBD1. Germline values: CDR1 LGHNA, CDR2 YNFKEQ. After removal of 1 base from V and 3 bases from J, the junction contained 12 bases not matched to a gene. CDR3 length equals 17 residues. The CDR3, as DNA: TGTGCCAGCAGCCAAGCTTGGGGACAGAAGACGCTCTACGAGCAGTACTTC. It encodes CASSQAWGQKTLYEQYF.

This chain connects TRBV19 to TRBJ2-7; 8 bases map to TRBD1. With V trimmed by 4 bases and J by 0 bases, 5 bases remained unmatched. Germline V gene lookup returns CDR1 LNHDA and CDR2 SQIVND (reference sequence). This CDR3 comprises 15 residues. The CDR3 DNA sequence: TGTGCCAGTAGTACCTCAGGGGGCGACTCCTACGAGCAGTACTTC. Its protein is CASSTSGGDSYEQYF.

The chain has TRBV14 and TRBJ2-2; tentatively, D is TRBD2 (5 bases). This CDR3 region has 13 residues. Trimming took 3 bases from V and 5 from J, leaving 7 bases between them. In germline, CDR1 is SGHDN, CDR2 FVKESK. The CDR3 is CASSHRGTGELFF. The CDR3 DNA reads TGTGCCAGCAGCCATCGGGGTACCGGGGAGCTGTTTTTT.

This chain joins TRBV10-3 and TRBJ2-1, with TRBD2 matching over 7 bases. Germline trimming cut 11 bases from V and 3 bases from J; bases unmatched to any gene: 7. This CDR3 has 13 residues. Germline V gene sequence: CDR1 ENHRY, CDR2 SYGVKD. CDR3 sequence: CAGGSGDYNEQFF. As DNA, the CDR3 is TGTGCCGGTGGCAGCGGGGACTACAATGAGCAGTTCTTC.

CDR3 nucleotides: TGTGCCAGCTCACCACAGGGAGTTGCGCAGCCCCAGCATTTT. Translation gives CASSPQGVAQPQHF. V usage is TRBV18 and J usage is TRBJ1-5; no clear D. In germline, CDR1 is KGHSH, CDR2 LQKENI. Deletions cut 1 base from V and 7 bases from J, with 11 bases between. This CDR3 spans 14 amino acids.

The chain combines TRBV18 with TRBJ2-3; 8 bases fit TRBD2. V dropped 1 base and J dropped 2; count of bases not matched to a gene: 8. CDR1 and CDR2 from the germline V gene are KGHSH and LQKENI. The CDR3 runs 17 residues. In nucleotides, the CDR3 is TGTGCCAGCTCACCACGGAGACGGGAGGGAACCACAGATACGCAGTATTTT. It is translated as CASSPRRREGTTDTQYF.

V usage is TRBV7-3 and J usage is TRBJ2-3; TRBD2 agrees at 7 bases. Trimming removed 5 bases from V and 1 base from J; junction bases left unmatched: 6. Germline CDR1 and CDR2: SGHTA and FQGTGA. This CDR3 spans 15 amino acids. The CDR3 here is CASSSSSGRTDTQYF. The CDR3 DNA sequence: TGTGCCAGCAGCAGCTCTAGCGGACGCACAGATACGCAGTATTTT.

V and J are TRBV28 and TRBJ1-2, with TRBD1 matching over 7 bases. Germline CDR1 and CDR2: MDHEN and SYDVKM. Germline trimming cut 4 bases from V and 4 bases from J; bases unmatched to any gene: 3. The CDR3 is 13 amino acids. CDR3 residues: CASSSTGAYGYTF. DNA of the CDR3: TGTGCCAGCAGTTCCACAGGGGCCTATGGCTACACCTTC.